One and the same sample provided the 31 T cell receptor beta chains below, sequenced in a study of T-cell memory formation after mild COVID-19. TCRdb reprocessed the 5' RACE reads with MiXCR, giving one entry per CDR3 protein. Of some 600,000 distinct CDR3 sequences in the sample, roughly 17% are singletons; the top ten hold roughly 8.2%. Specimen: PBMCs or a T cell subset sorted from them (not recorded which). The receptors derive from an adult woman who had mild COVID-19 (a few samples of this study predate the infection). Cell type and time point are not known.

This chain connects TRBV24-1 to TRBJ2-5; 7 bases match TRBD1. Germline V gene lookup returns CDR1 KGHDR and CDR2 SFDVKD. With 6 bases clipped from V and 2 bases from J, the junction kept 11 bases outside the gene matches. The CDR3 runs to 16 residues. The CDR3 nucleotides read TGTGCCACCAGTCATTGGGACAGCTCGACACAAGAGACCCAGTACTTC. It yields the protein CATSHWDSSTQETQYF.

Here the CDR3 DNA reads TGCAGCGTTGAAGATCATTTTCAGGGGCGCTTTAACTACGAGCAGTACTTC. It specifies CSVEDHFQGRFNYEQYF. This chain uses TRBV29-1 with TRBJ2-7; the D gene is possibly TRBD1 (6 bases). The CDR3 spans 17 residues. Trimming pared 0 bases from V and 3 bases from J, leaving 21 bases between. The germline CDR1 and CDR2 sequences are SQVTM and ANQGSEA.

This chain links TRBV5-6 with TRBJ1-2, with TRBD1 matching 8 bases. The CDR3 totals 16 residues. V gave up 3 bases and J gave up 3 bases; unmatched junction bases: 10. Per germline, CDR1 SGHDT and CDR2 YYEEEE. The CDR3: CASSSPGQAYYYGYTF. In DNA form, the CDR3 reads TGTGCCAGCAGCTCCCCGGGACAGGCCTACTACTATGGCTACACCTTC.

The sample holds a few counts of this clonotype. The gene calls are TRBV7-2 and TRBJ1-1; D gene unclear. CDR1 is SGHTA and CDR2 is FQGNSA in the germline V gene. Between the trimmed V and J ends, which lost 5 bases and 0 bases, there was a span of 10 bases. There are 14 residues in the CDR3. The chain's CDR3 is CASSQRHLNTEAFF. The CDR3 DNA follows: TGTGCCAGCAGCCAACGACATTTGAACACTGAAGCTTTCTTT.

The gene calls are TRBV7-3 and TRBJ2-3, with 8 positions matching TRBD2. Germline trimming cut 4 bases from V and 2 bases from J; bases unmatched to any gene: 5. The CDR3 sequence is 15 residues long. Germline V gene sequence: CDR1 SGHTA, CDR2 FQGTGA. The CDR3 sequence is CASSSTSALTDTQYF. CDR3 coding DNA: TGTGCCAGCAGCTCGACTAGCGCGCTCACAGATACGCAGTATTTT.

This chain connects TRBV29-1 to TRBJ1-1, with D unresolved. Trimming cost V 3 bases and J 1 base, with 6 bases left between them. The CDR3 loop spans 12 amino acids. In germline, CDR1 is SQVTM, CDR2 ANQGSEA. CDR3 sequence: CSVDPSNTEAFF. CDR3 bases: TGCAGCGTTGACCCCTCGAACACTGAAGCTTTCTTT.

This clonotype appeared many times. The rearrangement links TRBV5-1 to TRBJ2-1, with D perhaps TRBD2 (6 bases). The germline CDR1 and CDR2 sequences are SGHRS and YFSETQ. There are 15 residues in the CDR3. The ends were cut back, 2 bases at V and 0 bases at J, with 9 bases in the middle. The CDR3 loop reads CASSLTSSSYNEQFF. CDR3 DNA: TGCGCCAGCAGCTTAACTAGCTCCTCCTACAATGAGCAGTTCTTC.

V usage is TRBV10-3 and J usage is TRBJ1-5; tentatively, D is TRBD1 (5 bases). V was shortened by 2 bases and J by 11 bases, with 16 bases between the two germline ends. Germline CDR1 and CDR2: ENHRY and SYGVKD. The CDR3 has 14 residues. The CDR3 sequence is CAISEDSLQETQHF. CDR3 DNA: TGTGCCATCAGTGAGGACTCTTTACAGGAAACCCAGCATTTT.

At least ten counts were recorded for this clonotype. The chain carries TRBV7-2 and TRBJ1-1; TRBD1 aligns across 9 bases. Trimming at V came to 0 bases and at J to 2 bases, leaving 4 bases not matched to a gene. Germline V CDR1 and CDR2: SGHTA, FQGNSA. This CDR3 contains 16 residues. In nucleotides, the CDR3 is TGTGCCAGCAGCTTAGCCCTGACAGGGGGTAACACTGAAGCTTTCTTT. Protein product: CASSLALTGGNTEAFF.

CDR3 protein: CSARIQGLGGYTF. For the CDR3, the DNA is TGCAGTGCTAGGATACAGGGTCTAGGTGGCTACACCTTC. The V and J genes are TRBV20-1 and TRBJ1-2; a weak D match, TRBD1 (6 bases). CDR3 length: 13 amino acids. CDR1 and CDR2 (germline): DFQATT, SNEGSKA (reference sequence). Trimming removed 3 bases from V and 7 bases from J, with 15 bases in between.

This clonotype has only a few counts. The CDR3 sequence is CASSLTPYSPLHF. The CDR3, as DNA: TGCGCCAGCAGCCTGACCCCATATTCACCCCTCCACTTT. The chain joins TRBV5-1 to TRBJ1-6; unclear D gene. V dropped 4 bases and J dropped 8 bases, with 10 bases sitting between them. Per the germline V gene, CDR1 is SGHRS and CDR2 is YFSETQ. The CDR3 contains 13 residues.

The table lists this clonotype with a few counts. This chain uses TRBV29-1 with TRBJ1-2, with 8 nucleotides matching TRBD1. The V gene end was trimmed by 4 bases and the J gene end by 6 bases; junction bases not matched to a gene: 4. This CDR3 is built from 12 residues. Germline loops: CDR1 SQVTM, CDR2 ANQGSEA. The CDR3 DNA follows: TGCAGCGTTGGACAGGGGCTGGATGGCTACACCTTC. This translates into CSVGQGLDGYTF.

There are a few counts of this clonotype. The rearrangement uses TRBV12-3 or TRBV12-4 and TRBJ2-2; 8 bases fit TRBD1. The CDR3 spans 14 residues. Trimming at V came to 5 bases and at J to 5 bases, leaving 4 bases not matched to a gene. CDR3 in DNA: TGTGCCAGCAGTCGAGGACAGGGAACCGGGGAGCTGTTTTTT. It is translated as CASSRGQGTGELFF.

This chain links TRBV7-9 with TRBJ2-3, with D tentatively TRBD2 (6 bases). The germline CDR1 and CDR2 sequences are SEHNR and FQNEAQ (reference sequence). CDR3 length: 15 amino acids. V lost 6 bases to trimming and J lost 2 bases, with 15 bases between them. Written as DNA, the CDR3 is TGTGCCAGCAGTCTGGGACTCCTTTCCACAGATACGCAGTATTTT. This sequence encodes CASSLGLLSTDTQYF. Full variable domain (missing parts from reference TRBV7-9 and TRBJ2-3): DTGVSQNPRHKITKRGQNVTFRCDPISEHNRLYWYRQTLGQGPEFLTYFQNEAQLEKSRLLSDRFSAERPKGSFSTLEIQRTEQGDSAMYLCASSLGLLSTDTQYFGPGTRLTVL.

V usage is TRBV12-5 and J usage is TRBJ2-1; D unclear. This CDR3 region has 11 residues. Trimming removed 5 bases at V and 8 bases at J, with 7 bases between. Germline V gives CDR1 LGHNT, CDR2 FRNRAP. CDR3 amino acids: CASGSLHEQFF. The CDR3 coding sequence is TGTGCTAGTGGTAGCCTCCATGAGCAGTTCTTC.

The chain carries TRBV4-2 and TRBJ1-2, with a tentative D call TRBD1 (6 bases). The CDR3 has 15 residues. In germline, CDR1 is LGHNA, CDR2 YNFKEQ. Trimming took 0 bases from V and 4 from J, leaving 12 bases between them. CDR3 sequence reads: CASSQDLRGGYGYTF. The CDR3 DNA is TGTGCCAGCAGCCAAGATTTGAGGGGGGGCTATGGCTACACCTTC.

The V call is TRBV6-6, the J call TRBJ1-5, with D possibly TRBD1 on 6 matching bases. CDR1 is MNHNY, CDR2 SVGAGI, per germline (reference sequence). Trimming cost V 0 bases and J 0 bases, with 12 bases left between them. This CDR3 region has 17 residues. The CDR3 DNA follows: TGTGCCAGCAGTTACTCGAGAGGGGGAAATAGCAATCAGCCCCAGCATTTT. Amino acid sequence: CASSYSRGGNSNQPQHF.

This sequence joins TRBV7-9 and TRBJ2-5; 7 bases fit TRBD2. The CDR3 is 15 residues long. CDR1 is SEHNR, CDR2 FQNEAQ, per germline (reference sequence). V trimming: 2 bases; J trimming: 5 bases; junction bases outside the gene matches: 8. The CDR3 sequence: CASSLTGGILETQYF. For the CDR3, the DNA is TGTGCCAGCAGCTTAACGGGAGGTATATTGGAGACCCAGTACTTC.

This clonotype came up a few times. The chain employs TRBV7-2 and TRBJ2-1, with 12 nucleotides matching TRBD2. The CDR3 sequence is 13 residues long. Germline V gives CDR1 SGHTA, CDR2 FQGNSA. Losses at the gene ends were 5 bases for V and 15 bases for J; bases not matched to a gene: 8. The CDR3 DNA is TGTGCCAGCAGCCAAGGGCTAGCGGGAGGGCCGTTCTTC. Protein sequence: CASSQGLAGGPFF.

The DNA for the CDR3 is TGTGCCACCAGTGATTCCAGGACCATTTCCTACGAGCAGTACTTC. Its translation is CATSDSRTISYEQYF. The chain couples TRBV24-1 to TRBJ2-7; no clear D gene. Germline-derived CDR1 and CDR2 are KGHDR and SFDVKD. V was clipped by 2 bases and J by 1 base, with 11 bases between them. The CDR3 has 15 residues.

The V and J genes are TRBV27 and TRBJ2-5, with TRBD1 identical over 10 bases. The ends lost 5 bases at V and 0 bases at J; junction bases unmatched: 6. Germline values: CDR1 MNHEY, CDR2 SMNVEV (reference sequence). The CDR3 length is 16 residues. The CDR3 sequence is CASSQDRGTYQETQYF. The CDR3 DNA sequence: TGTGCCAGCAGTCAGGACAGGGGGACATACCAAGAGACCCAGTACTTC.

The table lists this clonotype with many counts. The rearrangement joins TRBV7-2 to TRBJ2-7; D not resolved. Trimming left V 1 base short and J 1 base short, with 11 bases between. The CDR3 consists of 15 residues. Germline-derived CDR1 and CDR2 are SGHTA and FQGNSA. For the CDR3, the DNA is TGTGCCAGCAGCTTAGGCCCGGACCGATCCTACGAGCAGTACTTC. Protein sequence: CASSLGPDRSYEQYF.

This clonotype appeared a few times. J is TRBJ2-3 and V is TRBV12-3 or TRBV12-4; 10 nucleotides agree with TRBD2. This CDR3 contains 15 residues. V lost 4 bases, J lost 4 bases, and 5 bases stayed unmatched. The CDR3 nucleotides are TGTGCCAGCAGTTCACTAGCGGGAAGCGCAGATACGCAGTATTTT. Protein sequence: CASSSLAGSADTQYF.

CDR3 protein: CASSQEVHQPQHF. In DNA, the CDR3 is TGCGCCAGCAGCCAAGAGGTCCATCAGCCCCAGCATTTT. The chain is built from TRBV4-3 and TRBJ1-5; no definite D call. V gave up 0 bases and J gave up 5 bases, with 5 bases separating them. This CDR3 comprises 13 residues. Germline assignment: CDR1 LGHNA and CDR2 YSLEER.

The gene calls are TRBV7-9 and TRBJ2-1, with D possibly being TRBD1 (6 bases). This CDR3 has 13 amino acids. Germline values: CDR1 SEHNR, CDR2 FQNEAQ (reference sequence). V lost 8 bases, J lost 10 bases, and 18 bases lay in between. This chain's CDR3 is CASGGGAGEEQFF. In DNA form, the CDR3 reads TGTGCCAGCGGTGGGGGAGCAGGGGAAGAGCAGTTCTTC.

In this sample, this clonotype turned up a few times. CDR3 residues: CASRPTGTPQHEQYF. Written as DNA, the CDR3 is TGCGCCAGCAGGCCCACCGGGACCCCGCAACACGAGCAGTACTTC. This rearrangement joins TRBV5-1 to TRBJ2-7; either TRBD1 or TRBD2 may supply D (5 bases each). Germline V CDR1 and CDR2: SGHRS, YFSETQ. CDR3 length: 15 residues. V was cut by 5 bases and J by 5 bases, with 20 bases left in between.

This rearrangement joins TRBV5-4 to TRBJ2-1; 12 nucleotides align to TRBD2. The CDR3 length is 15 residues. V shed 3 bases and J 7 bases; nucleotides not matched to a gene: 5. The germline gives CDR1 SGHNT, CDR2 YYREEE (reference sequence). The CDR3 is CASSYIGTSGNEQFF. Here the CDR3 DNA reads TGTGCCAGCAGCTATATCGGGACTAGCGGGAATGAGCAGTTCTTC.

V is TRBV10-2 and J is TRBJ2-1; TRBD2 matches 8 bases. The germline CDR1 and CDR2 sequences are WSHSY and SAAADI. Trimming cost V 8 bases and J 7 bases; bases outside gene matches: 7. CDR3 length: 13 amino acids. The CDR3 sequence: CASAGRGANEQFF. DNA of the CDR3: TGCGCCAGCGCCGGGCGGGGGGCTAATGAGCAGTTCTTC.

The chain's CDR3 is CASSALDGQGICEQYF. The CDR3 DNA follows: TGTGCCAGCAGTGCCCTGGATGGACAGGGGATTTGCGAGCAGTACTTC. The gene calls are TRBV25-1 and TRBJ2-7; 9 positions agree with TRBD1. The CDR3 runs 16 residues. Germline CDR1 is MGHDK and CDR2 is SYGVNS. V gave up 4 bases and J gave up 6 bases; unmatched junction bases: 13.

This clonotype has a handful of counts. CDR3 sequence reads: CASSAWTGDEQFF. CDR3 DNA: TGTGCCAGCAGCGCCTGGACAGGCGATGAGCAGTTCTTC. V usage is TRBV9 and J usage is TRBJ2-1; 7 nucleotides agree with TRBD1. Germline V gene data show CDR1 as SGDLS and CDR2 as YYNGEE. The CDR3 covers 13 residues. The trim removed 3 bases at V and 8 bases at J, leaving 5 bases unmatched.

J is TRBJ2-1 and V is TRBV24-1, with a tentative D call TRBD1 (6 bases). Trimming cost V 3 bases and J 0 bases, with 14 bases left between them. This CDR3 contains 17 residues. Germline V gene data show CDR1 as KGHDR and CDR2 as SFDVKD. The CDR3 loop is CATSDPQGSSSYNEQFF. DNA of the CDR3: TGTGCCACCAGTGATCCACAGGGATCGAGCTCCTACAATGAGCAGTTCTTC.